This TCR beta chain appears in the sequencing data of a study of control samples from healthy donors and cancer patients (dated by TCRdb to the early 2020s). The library was prepared using the immunoSEQ multiplex PCR assay. The table comes from immuneACCESS by way of TCRdb, which keeps in-frame sequences with V and J called. Part of the clones is missing from these tables; in studies checked, under half for an unresolved V gene and the rest for unknown reasons. For this sample there are more than 100,000 clones; just under 90% appear just once. The ten largest clonotypes hold about 7.6% of the sample. With respect to this clone: This receptor's antigen is unknown. Qualities for individual bases were not recorded, and no much larger clone is one base off.

The sequenced material came from PBMCs. This TCR was recovered from a man aged 50-59 years with head and neck cancer.

For the CDR3, the sequence is CASSESRTGGTSGDTQYF. The nucleotides read TGTGCCAGCAGTGAAAGTCGAACGGGAGGGACTAGCGGAGATACGCAGTATTTT. This chain joins TRBV2 to TRBJ2-3, with 11 bases aligning to TRBD2. Trimming accounts for 2 bases at V and 5 bases at J, while the number of junction bases matched to no gene is 12. The CDR3, cysteine through phenylalanine, is 18 amino acids long. Only the CDR3 DNA stays, 54 bases, in frame from base 1. The germline V gene specifies SNHLY as CDR1 and FYNNEI as CDR2.